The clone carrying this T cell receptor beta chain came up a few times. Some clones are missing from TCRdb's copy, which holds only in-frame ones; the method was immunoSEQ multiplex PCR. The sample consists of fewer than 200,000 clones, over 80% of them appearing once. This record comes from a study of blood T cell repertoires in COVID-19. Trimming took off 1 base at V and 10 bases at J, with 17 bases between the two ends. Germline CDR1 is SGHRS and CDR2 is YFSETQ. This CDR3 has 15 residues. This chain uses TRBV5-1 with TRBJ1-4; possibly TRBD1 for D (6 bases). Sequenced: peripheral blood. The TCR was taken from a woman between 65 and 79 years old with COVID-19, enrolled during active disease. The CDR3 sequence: CASSLSSGGVGKLFF. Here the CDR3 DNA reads TGCGCCAGCAGCTTGAGTTCGGGGGGCGTCGGAAAACTGTTTTTT.